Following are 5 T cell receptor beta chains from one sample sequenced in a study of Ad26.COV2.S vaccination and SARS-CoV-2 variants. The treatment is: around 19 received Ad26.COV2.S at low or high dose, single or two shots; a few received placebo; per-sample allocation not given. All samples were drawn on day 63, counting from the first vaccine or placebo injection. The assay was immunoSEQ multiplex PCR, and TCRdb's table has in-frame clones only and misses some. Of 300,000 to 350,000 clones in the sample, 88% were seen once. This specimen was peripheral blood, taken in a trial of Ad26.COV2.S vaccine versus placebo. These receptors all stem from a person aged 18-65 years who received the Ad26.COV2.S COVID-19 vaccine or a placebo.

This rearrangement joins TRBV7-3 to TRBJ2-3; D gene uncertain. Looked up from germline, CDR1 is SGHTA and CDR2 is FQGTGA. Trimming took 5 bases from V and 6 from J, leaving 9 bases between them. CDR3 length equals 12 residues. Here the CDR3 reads CASSHSRDTQYF. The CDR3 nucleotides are TGTGCCAGCAGCCACTCTAGGGATACGCAGTATTTT.

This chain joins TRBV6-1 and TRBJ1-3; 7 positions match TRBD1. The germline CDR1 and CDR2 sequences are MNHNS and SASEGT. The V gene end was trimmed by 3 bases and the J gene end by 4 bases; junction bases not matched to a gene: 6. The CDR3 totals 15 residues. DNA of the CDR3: TGTGCCAGCAGTGATTTTTCGGGACAGGGAAACACCATATATTTT. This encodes CASSDFSGQGNTIYF.

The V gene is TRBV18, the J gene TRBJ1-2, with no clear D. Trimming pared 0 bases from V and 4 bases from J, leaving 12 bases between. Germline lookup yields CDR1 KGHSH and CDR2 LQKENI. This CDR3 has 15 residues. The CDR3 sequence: CASSPPVTGIYGYTF. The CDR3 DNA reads TGTGCCAGCTCACCACCTGTAACGGGGATCTATGGCTACACCTTC.

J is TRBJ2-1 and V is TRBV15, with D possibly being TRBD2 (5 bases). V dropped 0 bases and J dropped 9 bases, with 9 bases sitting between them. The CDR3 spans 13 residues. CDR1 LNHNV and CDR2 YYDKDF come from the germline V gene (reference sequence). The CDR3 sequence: CATSRDRGFEQFF. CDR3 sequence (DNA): TGTGCCACCAGCAGAGATCGAGGGTTTGAGCAGTTCTTC.

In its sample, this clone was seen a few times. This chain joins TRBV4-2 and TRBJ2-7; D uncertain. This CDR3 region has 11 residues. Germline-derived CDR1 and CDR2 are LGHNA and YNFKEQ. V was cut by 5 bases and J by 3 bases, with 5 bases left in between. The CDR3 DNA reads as TGTGCCAGCAGCGATAGCTACGAGCAGTACTTC. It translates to CASSDSYEQYF.